These 5 T cell receptor beta chains originate from one sample sequenced in a study of molecular identifiers for immune sequencing clone quantification. TCRdb fed the PCR reads into MiXCR, producing one record per CDR3 protein. This table holds just over 40,000 distinct CDR3 sequences, 18% found once. Specimen: naive CD8+ T cells from blood, with Jurkat cell RNA spiked in. Sample subset: FACS-sorted CD8+CD4-CCR7+CD45RA+ naive T cells. The origin of the receptors is a human donor in good health. Some libraries in this study had Jurkat cell RNA spiked in.

This clonotype was observed a few times. This chain joins TRBV5-6 and TRBJ2-1, with unresolved D. CDR3 length: 14 residues. The germline gives CDR1 SGHDT, CDR2 YYEEEE. V was pared by 0 bases and J by 6 bases, with 10 bases between. CDR3 nucleotide sequence: TGTGCCAGCAGCTTGGGGGGTAGCCTCAATGAGCAGTTCTTC. Protein product: CASSLGGSLNEQFF. The full variable domain, rest sourced from reference TRBV5-6 and TRBJ2-1, is DAGVTQSPTHLIKTRGQQVTLRCSPKSGHDTVSWYQQALGQGPQFIFQYYEEEERQRGNFPDRFSGHQFPNYSSELNVNALLLGDSALYLCASSLGGSLNEQFFGPGTRLTVL.

This clonotype was found a few times. The V and J genes are TRBV6-5 and TRBJ2-5, with 8 bases fitting TRBD2. The CDR3 has 14 amino acids. Unmatched junction bases numbered 0, after V lost 0 bases and J lost 3 bases. Germline values: CDR1 MNHEY, CDR2 SVGAGI. This CDR3 reads CASSYSTSEETQYF. The CDR3 nucleotides are TGTGCCAGCAGTTACTCGACTAGCGAAGAGACCCAGTACTTC.

This chain uses TRBV7-9 with TRBJ2-3; D call uncertain. V was clipped by 4 bases and J by 4 bases, with 9 bases between them. The CDR3 contains 13 residues. Per the germline V gene, CDR1 is SEHNR and CDR2 is FQNEAQ (reference sequence). The CDR3 DNA reads as TGTGCCAGCAGCTCCCTCGTAGCAGATACGCAGTATTTT. Residues: CASSSLVADTQYF. Supplemented by reference TRBV7-9 and TRBJ2-3, the full variable domain reads DTGVSQNPRHKITKRGQNVTFRCDPISEHNRLYWYRQTLGQGPEFLTYFQNEAQLEKSRLLSDRFSAERPKGSFSTLEIQRTEQGDSAMYLCASSSLVADTQYFGPGTRLTVL.

Ten or more counts support this clonotype. This sequence joins TRBV7-8 and TRBJ2-7; 9 bases map to TRBD1. V lost 6 bases to trimming and J lost 6 bases; unmatched junction nucleotides: 15. This CDR3 comprises 16 residues. Germline V CDR1 and CDR2: SGHVS, FQNEAQ. The CDR3 is CASSPNRGLHSVEQYF. Written as DNA, the CDR3 is TGTGCCAGCAGTCCAAACAGGGGGCTTCACTCTGTCGAGCAGTACTTC.

This clonotype came up many times. The rearrangement uses TRBV20-1 and TRBJ2-3; TRBD2 matches 11 bases. The V and J ends lost 5 bases and 2 bases, in that order; junction bases with no gene match: 18. CDR1 and CDR2 from the germline V gene are DFQATT and SNEGSKA (reference sequence). This CDR3 contains 19 residues. The CDR3 loop reads CSAPGGLASGRIHTDTQYF. CDR3 nucleotide sequence: TGCAGTGCTCCAGGAGGACTGGCTAGCGGGAGGATACACACAGATACGCAGTATTTT.